The next 14 T cell receptor beta chains were all read from a single sample in a study of Ad26.COV2.S vaccination and SARS-CoV-2 variants. Treatment reported: approximately 18 received Ad26.COV2.S at low or high dose, single or two shots; roughly five received placebo; per-sample allocation not given. Day 63 following the first vaccine or placebo injection was when the samples were taken. Some clones are missing from TCRdb's copy, which holds only in-frame ones; the method was immunoSEQ multiplex PCR. The table has roughly 240,000 clones, more than 75% seen once; the top ten hold over 8.5%. The specimen comprised peripheral blood, sampled in a trial of Ad26.COV2.S vaccine versus placebo. These TCRs come from a person aged 18 to 59 who received the Ad26.COV2.S COVID-19 vaccine or a placebo.

The rearrangement joins TRBV15 to TRBJ1-1; D is unclear. The CDR3 covers 19 residues. The V gene's germline CDR1 is LNHNV and CDR2 YYDKDF (reference sequence). V lost 5 bases, J lost 0 bases, and 25 bases lay in between. CDR3 DNA sequence: TGTGCCACCAGCCTCCTTCCGCAGGCCCACCCAGGAATGAACACTGAAGCTTTCTTT. The encoded protein is CATSLLPQAHPGMNTEAFF.

This clone showed up just a few times. Different DNA sequences within this sample yield the same CDR3. This sequence joins TRBV25-1 and TRBJ1-1, with 9 bases aligning to TRBD1. This CDR3 spans 13 amino acids. J gave up 5 bases and V 6 bases, and 4 bases lay outside the gene matches. The germline gives CDR1 MGHDK, CDR2 SYGVNS. CDR3 protein: CASRQGALTEAFF. The CDR3 DNA reads TGTGCCAGCAGACAGGGGGCGTTAACTGAAGCTTTCTTT.

This clone was recorded a few times. CDR3 nucleotide sequence: TGTGCCAGCAGCCCCCACAGGGGGCGCATAAATACGCAGTATTTT. Protein sequence: CASSPHRGRINTQYF. V and J are TRBV11-2 and TRBJ2-3; 9 bases fit TRBD1. The CDR3 has 15 amino acids. The V segment lost 5 bases and the J segment 7 bases; nucleotides outside the gene matches: 10. Germline loops: CDR1 SGHAT, CDR2 FQNNGV.

The chain joins TRBV11-3 to TRBJ2-7; 9 nucleotides match TRBD1. Germline V gene sequence: CDR1 SGHNT, CDR2 YENEEA. This CDR3 comprises 14 residues. V was clipped by 5 bases and J by 5 bases; unmatched bases: 7. The CDR3 here is CASSTGQGENEQYF. Written as DNA, the CDR3 is TGTGCCAGCAGCACGGGACAGGGAGAAAACGAGCAGTACTTC. The full variable domain, with the rest looked up from reference TRBV11-3 and TRBJ2-7, is EAGVVQSPRYKIIEKKQPVAFWCNPISGHNTLYWYLQNLGQGPELLIRYENEEAVDDSQLPKDRFSAERLKGVDSTLKIQPAELGDSAVYLCASSTGQGENEQYFGPGTRLTVT.

V usage is TRBV5-5 and J usage is TRBJ2-2; D unclear. Trimming pared 0 bases from V and 1 base from J, leaving 10 bases between. The germline V gene has CDR1 SGHKS and CDR2 YYEKEE (reference sequence). The CDR3 is made up of 16 amino acids. CDR3 DNA sequence: TGTGCCAGCAGCTTGGAGGCGCGGCTGAACACCGGGGAGCTGTTTTTT. It translates to CASSLEARLNTGELFF.

The rearrangement links TRBV5-1 to TRBJ1-2; no firm D call. CDR1 SGHRS and CDR2 YFSETQ come from the germline V gene. The CDR3 runs 15 residues. V was cut by 0 bases and J by 7 bases, with 16 bases left in between. The chain's CDR3 is CASSLAAVGVAGYTF. In DNA, the CDR3 is TGCGCCAGCAGCTTGGCGGCGGTCGGGGTAGCTGGCTACACCTTC.

The chain joins TRBV27 to TRBJ2-7; D unresolved. Germline CDR1 MNHEY, CDR2 SMNVEV (reference sequence). CDR3 length: 13 amino acids. V lost 4 bases and J lost 2, with 9 bases in between. CDR3 bases: TGTGCCAGCAGTTCCACCCCGACCTACGAGCAGTACTTC. Translated, it gives CASSSTPTYEQYF.

CDR3 coding DNA: TGTGCCAGCAGTACCCGACAGATCAATTCACCCCTCCACTTT. Amino acid sequence: CASSTRQINSPLHF. This chain uses TRBV28 with TRBJ1-6, with D possibly being TRBD1 (5 bases). This CDR3 comprises 14 residues. V lost 5 bases, J lost 7 bases, and 12 bases lay in between. Germline-derived CDR1 and CDR2 are MDHEN and SYDVKM.

The chain combines TRBV25-1 with TRBJ2-5; D is uncertain. Germline CDR1 MGHDK, CDR2 SYGVNS. This CDR3 contains 11 residues. Trimming removed 3 bases from V and 4 bases from J, with 3 bases in between. CDR3 loop: CASSDLETQYF. The CDR3, as DNA: TGTGCCAGCAGTGACCTAGAGACCCAGTACTTC.

The chain joins TRBV6-2 or TRBV6-3 to TRBJ1-6; D is ambiguous. CDR1 and CDR2 (germline): MNHEY, SVGEGT. Between the trimmed V and J ends, which lost 2 bases and 12 bases, there was a span of 14 bases. CDR3 length equals 14 residues. CDR3 in DNA: TGTGCCAGCAGTTACGTGGGGATGAGCGGACCCCTCCACTTT. This gives the protein CASSYVGMSGPLHF.

This chain connects TRBV19 to TRBJ2-5; 7 nucleotides match TRBD1. Germline CDR1 reads LNHDA; CDR2 reads SQIVND (reference sequence). The CDR3 totals 14 residues. Unmatched junction bases numbered 7, after V lost 4 bases and J lost 5 bases. The CDR3 loop is CASSTGQAPETQYF. Written as DNA, the CDR3 is TGTGCCAGTAGTACCGGACAGGCCCCGGAGACCCAGTACTTC.

V is TRBV19 and J is TRBJ1-3; possibly TRBD1 for D (6 bases). This CDR3 spans 16 amino acids. The V end lost 6 bases, the J end lost 0 bases, and 15 bases lay between the germline ends. Germline V gene data show CDR1 as LNHDA and CDR2 as SQIVND (reference sequence). The CDR3 loop reads CASRSAGGHSGNTIYF. In DNA, the CDR3 is TGTGCCAGTAGGTCCGCGGGGGGACACTCTGGAAACACCATATATTTT.

This chain joins TRBV6-5 and TRBJ2-7, with D tentatively TRBD2 (5 bases). This CDR3 region has 13 residues. V shed 4 bases and J shed 0 bases, with 7 bases lying between them. Germline V gene sequence: CDR1 MNHEY, CDR2 SVGAGI. CDR3: CASSSDSSYEQYF. CDR3 sequence (DNA): TGTGCCAGCAGTTCGGACTCCTCCTACGAGCAGTACTTC.

This clone has a handful of counts. The CDR3, as DNA: TGTGCCAGCAGCCATTCGTATTTCTCCTACAATGAGCAGTTCTTC. It is translated as CASSHSYFSYNEQFF. This chain joins TRBV14 and TRBJ2-1; D remains ambiguous. V was trimmed by 3 bases and J by 0 bases, leaving 9 bases between them. CDR1 SGHDN and CDR2 FVKESK come from the germline V gene. The CDR3 has 15 residues.